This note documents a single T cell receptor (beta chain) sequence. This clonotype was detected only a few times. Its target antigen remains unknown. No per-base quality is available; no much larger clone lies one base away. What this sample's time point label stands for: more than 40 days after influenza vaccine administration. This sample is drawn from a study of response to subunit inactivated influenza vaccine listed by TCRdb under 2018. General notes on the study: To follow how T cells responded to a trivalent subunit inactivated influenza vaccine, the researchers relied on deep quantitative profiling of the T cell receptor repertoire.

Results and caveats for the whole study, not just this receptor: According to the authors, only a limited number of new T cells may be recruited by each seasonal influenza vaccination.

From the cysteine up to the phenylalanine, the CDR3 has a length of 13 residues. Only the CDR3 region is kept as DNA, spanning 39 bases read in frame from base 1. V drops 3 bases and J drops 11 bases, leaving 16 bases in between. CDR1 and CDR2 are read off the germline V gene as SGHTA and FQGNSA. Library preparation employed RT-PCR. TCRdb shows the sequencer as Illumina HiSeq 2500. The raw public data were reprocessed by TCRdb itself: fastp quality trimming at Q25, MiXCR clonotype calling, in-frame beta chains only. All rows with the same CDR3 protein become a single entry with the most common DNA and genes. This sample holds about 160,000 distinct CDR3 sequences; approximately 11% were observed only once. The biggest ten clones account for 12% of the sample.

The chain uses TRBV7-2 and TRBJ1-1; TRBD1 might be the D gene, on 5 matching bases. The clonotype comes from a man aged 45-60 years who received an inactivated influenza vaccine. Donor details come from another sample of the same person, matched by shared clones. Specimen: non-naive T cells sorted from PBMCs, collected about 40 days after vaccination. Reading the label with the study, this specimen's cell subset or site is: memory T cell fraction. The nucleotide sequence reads TGTGCCAGCAGCTTTACGTGGGGCGAAGGGGCTTTCTTT. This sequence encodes CASSFTWGEGAFF.